This T cell receptor (beta chain) stems from a study of regulatory T cells in long-lasting Graves disease. Findings and limits, study-wide: TRBV28 was favored in persistent disease, as were TRBJ1-2 and TRBJ2-5. With a small sample size, accuracy may have been reduced.

This CDR3 region has 16 residues. V dropped 1 base and J dropped 7; count of bases not matched to a gene: 11. CDR1 is LGHDT, CDR2 YNNKEL, per germline (reference sequence). Details on this clonotype: Antigen: not known.

As for time point: persistent/refractory GD, antithyroid drugs over 5 years with positive TRAb. Making the TCR library involved RNA that had been extracted from PBMCs. For TCR beta, libraries came from iRepertoire HTBI primers and Arm-PCR of CDR3 regions. Original data processing: Analysis of the samples identified more than 60 TRBV and around 13 TRBJ segments. TCRdb called the multiplex PCR reads again in MiXCR, with one record for every CDR3 protein. These V and J calls originate from TCRdb's pipeline instead of the authors' own analysis. This sample has a few hundred thousand distinct CDR3 sequences; 21% occur once, and the top ten carry about 13%.

The receptor's source is a female donor with Graves disease. The chain links TRBV3-1 to TRBJ2-3, with 7 bases aligning to TRBD2. This specimen consisted of peripheral blood mononuclear cells (PBMCs), obtained when the disease was refractory, from a patient treated with antithyroid drugs. CDR3 sequence reads: CASSQVREAGENTQYF. In DNA form, the CDR3 reads TGTGCCAGCAGCCAAGTCCGGGAGGCCGGAGAGAATACGCAGTATTTT.